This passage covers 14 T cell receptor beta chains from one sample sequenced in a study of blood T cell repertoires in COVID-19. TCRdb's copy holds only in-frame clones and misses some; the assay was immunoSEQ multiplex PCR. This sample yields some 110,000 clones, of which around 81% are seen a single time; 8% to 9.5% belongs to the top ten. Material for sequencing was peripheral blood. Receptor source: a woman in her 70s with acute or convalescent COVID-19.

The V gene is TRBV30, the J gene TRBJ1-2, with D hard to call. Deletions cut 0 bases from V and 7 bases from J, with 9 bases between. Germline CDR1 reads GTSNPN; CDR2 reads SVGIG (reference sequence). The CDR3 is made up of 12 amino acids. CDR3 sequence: CAWSVQVAGYTF. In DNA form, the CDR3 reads TGTGCCTGGAGTGTTCAGGTTGCTGGCTACACCTTC.

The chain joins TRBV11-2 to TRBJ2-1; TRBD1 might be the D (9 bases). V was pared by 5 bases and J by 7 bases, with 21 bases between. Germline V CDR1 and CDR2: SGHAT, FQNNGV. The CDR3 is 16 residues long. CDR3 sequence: CASSPGGTGYRNEQFF. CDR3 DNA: TGTGCCAGCAGCCCGGGAGGGACAGGGTATAGGAATGAGCAGTTCTTC.

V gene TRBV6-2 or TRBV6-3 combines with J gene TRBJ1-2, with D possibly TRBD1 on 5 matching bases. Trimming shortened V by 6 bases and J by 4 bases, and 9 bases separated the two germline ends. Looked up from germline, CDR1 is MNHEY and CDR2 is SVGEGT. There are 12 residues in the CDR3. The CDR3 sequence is CASSPDSYGYTF. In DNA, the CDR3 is TGTGCCAGCAGCCCCGACAGCTATGGCTACACCTTC.

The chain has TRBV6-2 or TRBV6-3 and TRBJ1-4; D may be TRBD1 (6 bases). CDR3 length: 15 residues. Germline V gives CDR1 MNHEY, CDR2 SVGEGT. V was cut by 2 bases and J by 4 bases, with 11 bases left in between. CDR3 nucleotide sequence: TGTGCCAGCAGTTACGCCCGAGGGGGTAATGAAAAACTGTTTTTT. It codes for CASSYARGGNEKLFF.

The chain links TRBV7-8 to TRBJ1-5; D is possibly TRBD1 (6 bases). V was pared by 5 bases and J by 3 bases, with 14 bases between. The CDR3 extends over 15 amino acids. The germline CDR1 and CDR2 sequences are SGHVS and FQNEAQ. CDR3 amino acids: CASSPGGGPNQPQHF. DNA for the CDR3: TGTGCCAGCAGCCCCGGCGGGGGCCCCAATCAGCCCCAGCATTTT.

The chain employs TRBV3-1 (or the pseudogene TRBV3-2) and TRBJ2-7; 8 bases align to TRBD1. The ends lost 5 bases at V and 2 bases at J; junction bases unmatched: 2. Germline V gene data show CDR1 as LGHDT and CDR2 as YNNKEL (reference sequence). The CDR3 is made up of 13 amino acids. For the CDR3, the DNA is TGTGCCAGCAGCAAGGGACAGGCCTACGAGCAGTACTTC. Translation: CASSKGQAYEQYF.

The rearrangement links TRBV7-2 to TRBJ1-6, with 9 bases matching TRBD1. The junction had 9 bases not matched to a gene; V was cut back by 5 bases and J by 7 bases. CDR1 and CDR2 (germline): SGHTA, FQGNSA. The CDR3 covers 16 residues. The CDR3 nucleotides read TGTGCCAGCAGCCGTGACAGGGGGGGAAGGAATTCACCCCTCCACTTT. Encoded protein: CASSRDRGGRNSPLHF.

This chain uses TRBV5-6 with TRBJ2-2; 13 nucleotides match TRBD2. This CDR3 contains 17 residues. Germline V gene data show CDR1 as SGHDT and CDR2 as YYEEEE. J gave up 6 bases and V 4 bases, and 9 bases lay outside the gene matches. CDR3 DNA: TGTGCCAGCAGCGTAACTAGCGGGGGGGCCTGGGCCGGGGAGCTGTTTTTT. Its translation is CASSVTSGGAWAGELFF.

DNA of the CDR3: TGCAGCGTTGAAGTGTGGCCAGGGGACTATGGCTACACCTTC. Protein sequence: CSVEVWPGDYGYTF. V gene TRBV29-1 combines with J gene TRBJ1-2; D is possibly TRBD1 (6 bases). Germline CDR1 and CDR2: SQVTM and ANQGSEA. Trimming left V 1 base short and J 3 bases short, with 12 bases between. This CDR3 comprises 14 residues.

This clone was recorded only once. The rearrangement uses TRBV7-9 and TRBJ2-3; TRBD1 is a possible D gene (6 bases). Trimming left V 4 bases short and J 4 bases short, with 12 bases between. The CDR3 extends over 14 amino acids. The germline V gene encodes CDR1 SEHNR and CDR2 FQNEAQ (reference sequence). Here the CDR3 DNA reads TGTGCCAGCAGCTCCCCCCCAGGGGCAGATACGCAGTATTTT. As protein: CASSSPPGADTQYF.

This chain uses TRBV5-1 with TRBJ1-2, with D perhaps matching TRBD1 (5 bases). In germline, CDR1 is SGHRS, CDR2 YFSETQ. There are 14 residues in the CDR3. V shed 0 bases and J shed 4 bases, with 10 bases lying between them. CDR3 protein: CASSLGQGSYGYTF. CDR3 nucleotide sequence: TGCGCCAGCAGCTTGGGGCAGGGATCCTATGGCTACACCTTC.

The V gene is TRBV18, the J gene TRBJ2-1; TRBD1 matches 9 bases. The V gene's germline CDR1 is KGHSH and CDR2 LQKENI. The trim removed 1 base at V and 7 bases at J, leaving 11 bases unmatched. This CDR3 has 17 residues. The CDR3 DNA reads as TGTGCCAGCTCACCACGCGGGGACAGGGCTGGGGGGAATGAGCAGTTCTTC. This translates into CASSPRGDRAGGNEQFF.

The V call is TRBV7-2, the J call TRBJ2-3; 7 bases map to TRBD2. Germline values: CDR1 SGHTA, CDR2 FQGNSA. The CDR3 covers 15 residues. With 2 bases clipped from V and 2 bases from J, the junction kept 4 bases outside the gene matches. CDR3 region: CASSLRGTNTDTQYF. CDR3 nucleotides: TGTGCCAGCAGCTTACGGGGGACTAACACAGATACGCAGTATTTT.

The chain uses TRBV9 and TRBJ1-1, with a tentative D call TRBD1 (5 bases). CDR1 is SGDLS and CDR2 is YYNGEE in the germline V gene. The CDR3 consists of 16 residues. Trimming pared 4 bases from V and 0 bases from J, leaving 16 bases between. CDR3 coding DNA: TGTGCCAGCAGCCCCCGGGGGGGAGACATGAACACTGAAGCTTTCTTT. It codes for CASSPRGGDMNTEAFF.